This T cell receptor (beta chain) comes out of a study of shared clonotypes between healthy human individuals. Measured with immunoSEQ multiplex PCR; TCRdb has only the in-frame clones, and not every one. Of about 2.1 million clones in the sample, about 93% were seen once. In the naive CD8 group, cells lacked CD45RO and were positively selected for CCR7, so terminally differentiated effector memory CD45RA+ cells were left out. The TCR originated in a man between 18 and 35 years old in good health. Some clones in this sample may be carry-over from other donors' samples. The sequencing input was naive CD8+ T cells from PBMCs.

CDR3 sequence reads: CSVEDGTGHYGYTF. The CDR3, as DNA: TGCAGCGTTGAAGACGGGACAGGGCACTATGGCTACACCTTC. The chain couples TRBV29-1 to TRBJ1-2; 9 nucleotides match TRBD1. The CDR3 has 14 residues. Germline lookup yields CDR1 SQVTM and CDR2 ANQGSEA. The V and J ends lost 0 bases and 3 bases, in that order; junction bases with no gene match: 2.